This T cell receptor (beta chain) was sequenced for a study of cytomegalovirus exposure and HLA in healthy donors. Regarding the study as a whole: According to a subsequent analysis, TCR clusters identified in the first cohort showed a tendency to co-occur across the approximately 110 validation repertoires. The investigators catalogued 150 to 200 TCR beta chains as cytomegalovirus-associated. Diagnosis of cytomegalovirus status made by the classifier reportedly showed high specificity and sensitivity.

In the case of this clone: Its antigen remains unidentified.

Unmatched junction bases numbered 3, after V lost 5 bases and J lost 3 bases. The CDR3 spans 14 residues. The V gene's germline CDR1 is MNHEY and CDR2 SVGAGI. Assay: immunoSEQ multiplex PCR; the TCRdb copy retains only in-frame clones and omits some. The sample gives around 130,000 clones, approximately 81% of which show up once; 2.1% is in the top ten. Sequenced sample: PBMCs. This chain joins TRBV6-5 and TRBJ2-2; 7 bases align to TRBD1. The clonotype originates from a woman in her 30s in good health and CMV-seronegative. The CDR3 reads CASSPTGDTGELFF. The CDR3 DNA reads TGTGCCAGCAGTCCAACAGGGGACACCGGGGAGCTGTTTTTT.